Following are 10 T cell receptor beta chains from one sample sequenced in a study of metastatic and nonmetastatic thyroid tumors. From the PCR reads, TCRdb re-called clones with MiXCR. This sample has about 39,000 clones, with approximately 20% found just once. Patients were all untreated before their thyroid surgery. The source material was tumor tissue. These receptors all come from a female donor with papillary thyroid cancer or a benign thyroid nodule (not recorded which). Some clones in this sample may be carry-over from other donors' samples.

With regard to this clone: It may be a read error: a sequence one base away is much more abundant. The chain recombines TRBV20-1 with TRBJ2-3; D is possibly TRBD2 (5 bases). This CDR3 contains 11 residues. The germline CDR1 and CDR2 sequences are DFQATT and SNEGSKA (reference sequence). CDR3 in DNA: TGCAGTGCGGCCCGGGGAGATAAGCAGTATTTT. Its protein is CSAARGDKQYF.

In its sample, this clone was seen many times. V is TRBV6-1 and J is TRBJ2-1; D not certain. V was trimmed by 6 bases and J by 2 bases, leaving 8 bases between them. This CDR3 comprises 13 residues. CDR1 is MNHNS and CDR2 is SASEGT in the germline V gene. DNA for the CDR3: TGTGCCAGCAGAACGGTCACCTACAATGAGCAGTTCTTC. Translating it yields CASRTVTYNEQFF.

About this clone itself: One end of the junction varies from germline; a read error may be responsible. Different DNA sequences within this sample yield the same CDR3. The rearrangement links TRBV20-1 to TRBJ2-5; 10 nucleotides align to TRBD2. CDR1 is DFQATT and CDR2 is SNEGSKA in the germline V gene (reference sequence). CDR3 size: 15 residues. The CDR3 loop is CGARGPGLAEETQYF. The CDR3 coding sequence is TGCGGTGCTAGAGGGCCCGGACTAGCGGAAGAGACCCAGTACTTC.

This clone occurred a few times. The CDR3 coding sequence is TGTGCCAGCAGCCCGGGTCCAGGGGTGAATGAAAAACTGTTTTTT. Translation gives CASSPGPGVNEKLFF. V usage is TRBV5-6 and J usage is TRBJ1-4, with TRBD1 as a possible D gene (6 bases). The V end was cut by 4 bases, the J end by 5 bases, with 15 bases between. CDR3 length equals 15 residues. Germline V gives CDR1 SGHDT, CDR2 YYEEEE.

This clone was recorded many times. The chain couples TRBV7-9 to TRBJ1-5; D ambiguous. V was shortened by 2 bases and J by 11 bases, with 19 bases between the two germline ends. Germline loops: CDR1 SEHNR, CDR2 FQNEAQ (reference sequence). The CDR3 has 15 residues. CDR3 in amino acids: CASSLTGGTPSTQHF. The CDR3, as DNA: TGTGCCAGCAGCTTAACCGGCGGAACCCCATCAACCCAGCATTTT.

There are many counts of this clone. This chain links TRBV20-1 with TRBJ2-7; either TRBD1 or TRBD2 may fit D (7 bases each). V lost 3 bases and J 3 bases, leaving 15 bases between the germline ends. The CDR3 consists of 14 residues. Germline assignment: CDR1 DFQATT and CDR2 SNEGSKA (reference sequence). CDR3 loop: CSASRGRGGYEQYF. CDR3 bases: TGCAGTGCTAGTCGCGGCAGGGGGGGCTACGAGCAGTACTTC.

This clone was picked up many times. The V gene is TRBV7-2, the J gene TRBJ2-5, with D possibly TRBD2 on 6 matching bases. Between the trimmed V and J ends, which lost 6 bases and 4 bases, there was a span of 15 bases. The CDR3 is 14 amino acids. Germline loops: CDR1 SGHTA, CDR2 FQGNSA. The DNA of the CDR3 is TGTGCCAGCAGACTATCGGGAGTCTCAGAGACCCAGTACTTC. Translated: CASRLSGVSETQYF.

In regard to this clone: A much larger clone sits a single nucleotide away, making a read error possible. The chain carries TRBV19 and TRBJ2-1; maybe TRBD2 (6 bases). V lost 3 bases, J lost 1 base, and 10 bases lay in between. Germline V gene data show CDR1 as LNHDA and CDR2 as SQIVND (reference sequence). CDR3 size: 15 residues. CDR3 nucleotides: TGTGCCAGTAGTATCGGCGGGACTTCCTACAATGAGCAGTTCTTC. Its protein is CASSIGGTSYNEQFF.

This clone showed up many times. The chain couples TRBV6-5 to TRBJ2-4; 10 positions agree with TRBD1. Germline assignment: CDR1 MNHEY and CDR2 SVGAGI. The V gene end was trimmed by 4 bases and the J gene end by 8 bases; junction bases not matched to a gene: 11. The CDR3 runs 16 residues. The CDR3 reads CASSSSTGGSLYIQYF. The CDR3 DNA is TGTGCCAGCAGTTCCTCGACAGGGGGCTCTCTATACATTCAGTACTTC.

As concerns this clone: Being one base from a much bigger clone, this may be a read error. This chain links TRBV7-6 with TRBJ2-5; a possible D gene is TRBD1 (7 bases). V lost 5 bases and J 10 bases, leaving 14 bases between the germline ends. The CDR3 extends over 12 amino acids. In germline, CDR1 is SGHVS, CDR2 FNYEAQ. CDR3 region: CASSAGGQNQYF. CDR3 bases: TGTGCCAGCAGCGCAGGGGGGCAGAACCAGTACTTC. The full variable domain, in which reference TRBV7-6 and TRBJ2-5 provide the parts outside the CDR3, is GAGVSQSPRYKVTKRGQDVALRCDPISGHVSLYWYRQALGQGPEFLTYFNYEAQQDKSGLPNDRFSAERPEGSISTLTIQRTEQRDSAMYRCASSAGGQNQYFGPGTRLLVL.